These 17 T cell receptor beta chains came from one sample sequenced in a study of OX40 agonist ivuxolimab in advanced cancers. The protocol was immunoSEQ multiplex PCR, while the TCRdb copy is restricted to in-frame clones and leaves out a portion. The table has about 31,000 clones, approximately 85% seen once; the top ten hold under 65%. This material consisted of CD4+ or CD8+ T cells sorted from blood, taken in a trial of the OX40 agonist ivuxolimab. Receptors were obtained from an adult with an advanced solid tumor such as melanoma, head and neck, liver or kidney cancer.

CDR3 bases: TGTGCCAGCAGATTGACAGGAAGCGATCAGCCCCAGCATTTT. Protein: CASRLTGSDQPQHF. The V call is TRBV27, the J call TRBJ1-5, with a possible D match to TRBD1 (6 bases). Germline CDR1 is MNHEY and CDR2 is SMNVEV (reference sequence). The CDR3 is 14 residues long. Deletions cut 6 bases from V and 5 bases from J, with 14 bases between.

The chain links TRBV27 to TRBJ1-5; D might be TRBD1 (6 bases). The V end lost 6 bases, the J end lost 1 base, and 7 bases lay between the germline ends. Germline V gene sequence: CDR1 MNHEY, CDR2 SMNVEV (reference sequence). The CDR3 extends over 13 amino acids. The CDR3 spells CASSGQSNQPQHF. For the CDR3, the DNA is TGTGCCAGCAGCGGACAGAGCAATCAGCCCCAGCATTTT.

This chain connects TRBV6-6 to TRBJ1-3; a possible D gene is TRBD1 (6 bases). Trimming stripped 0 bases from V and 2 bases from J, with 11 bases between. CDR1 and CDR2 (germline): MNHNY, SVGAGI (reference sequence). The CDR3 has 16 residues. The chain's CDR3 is CASSYSQGRTGNTIYF. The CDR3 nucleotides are TGTGCCAGCAGTTACTCACAGGGAAGGACTGGAAACACCATATATTTT.

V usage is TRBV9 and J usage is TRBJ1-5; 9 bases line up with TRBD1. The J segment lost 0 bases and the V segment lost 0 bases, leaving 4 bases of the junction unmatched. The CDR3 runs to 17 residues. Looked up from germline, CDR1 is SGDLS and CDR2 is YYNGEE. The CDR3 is CASSVGQGDHSNQPQHF. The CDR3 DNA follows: TGTGCCAGCAGCGTAGGACAGGGGGACCATAGCAATCAGCCCCAGCATTTT.

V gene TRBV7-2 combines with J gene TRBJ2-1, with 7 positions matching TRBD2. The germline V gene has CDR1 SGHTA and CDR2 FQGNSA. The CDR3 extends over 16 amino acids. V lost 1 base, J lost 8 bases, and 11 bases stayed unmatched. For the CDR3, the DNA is TGTGCCAGCAGCTTAGGGGACTATCCCTCGTTTGATGAGCAGTTCTTC. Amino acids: CASSLGDYPSFDEQFF.

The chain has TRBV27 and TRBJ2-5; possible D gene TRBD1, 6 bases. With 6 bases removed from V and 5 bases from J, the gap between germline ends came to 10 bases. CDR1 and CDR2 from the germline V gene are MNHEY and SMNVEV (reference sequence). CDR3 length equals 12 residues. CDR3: CASRRGQETQYF. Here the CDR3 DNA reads TGTGCCAGCAGGCGTGGACAGGAGACCCAGTACTTC.

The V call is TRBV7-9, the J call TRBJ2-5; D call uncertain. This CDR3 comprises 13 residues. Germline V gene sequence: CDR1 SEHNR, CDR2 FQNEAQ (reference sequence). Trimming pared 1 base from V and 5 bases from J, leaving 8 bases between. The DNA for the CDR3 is TGTGCCAGCAGCTTAGACATGGTGGAGACCCAGTACTTC. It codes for CASSLDMVETQYF.

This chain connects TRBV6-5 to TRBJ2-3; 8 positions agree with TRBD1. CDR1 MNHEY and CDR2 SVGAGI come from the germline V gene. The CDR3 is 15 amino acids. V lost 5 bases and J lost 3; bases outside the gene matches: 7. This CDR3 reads CASSLFQGATDTQYF. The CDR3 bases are TGTGCCAGCAGTCTCTTCCAGGGGGCAACAGATACGCAGTATTTT.

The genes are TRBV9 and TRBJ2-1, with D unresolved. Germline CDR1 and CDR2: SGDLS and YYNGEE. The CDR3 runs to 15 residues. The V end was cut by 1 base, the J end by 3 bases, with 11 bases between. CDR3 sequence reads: CASSVNSDYYNEQFF. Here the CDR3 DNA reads TGTGCCAGCAGCGTAAACTCCGATTACTACAATGAGCAGTTCTTC.

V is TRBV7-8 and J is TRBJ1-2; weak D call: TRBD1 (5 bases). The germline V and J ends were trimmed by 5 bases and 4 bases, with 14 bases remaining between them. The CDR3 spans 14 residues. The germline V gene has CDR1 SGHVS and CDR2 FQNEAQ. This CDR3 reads CASSPGGVGYGYTF. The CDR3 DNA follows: TGTGCCAGCAGCCCCGGAGGGGTGGGCTATGGCTACACCTTC.

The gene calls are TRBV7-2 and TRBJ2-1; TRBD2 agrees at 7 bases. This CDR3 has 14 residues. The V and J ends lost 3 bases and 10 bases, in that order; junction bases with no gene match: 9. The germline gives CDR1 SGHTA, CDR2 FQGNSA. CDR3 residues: CASSFGGGRDEQFF. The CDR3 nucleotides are TGTGCCAGCAGCTTTGGCGGGGGAAGAGACGAGCAGTTCTTC. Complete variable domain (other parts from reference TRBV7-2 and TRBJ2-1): GAGVSQSPSNKVTEKGKDVELRCDPISGHTALYWYRQSLGQGLEFLIYFQGNSAPDKSGLPSDRFSAERTGGSVSTLTIQRTQQEDSAVYLCASSFGGGRDEQFFGPGTRLTVL.

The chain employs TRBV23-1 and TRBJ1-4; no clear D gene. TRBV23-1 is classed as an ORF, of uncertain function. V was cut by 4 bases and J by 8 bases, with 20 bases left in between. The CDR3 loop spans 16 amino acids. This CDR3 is CASSLPDWALQEKLFF. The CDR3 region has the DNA TGCGCCAGCAGTCTTCCCGACTGGGCGCTCCAGGAAAAACTGTTTTTT.

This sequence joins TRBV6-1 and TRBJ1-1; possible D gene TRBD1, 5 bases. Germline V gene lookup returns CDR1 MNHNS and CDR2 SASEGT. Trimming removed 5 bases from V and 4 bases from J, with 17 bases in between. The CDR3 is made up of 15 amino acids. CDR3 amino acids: CASSKPIGGGTEAFF. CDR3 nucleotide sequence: TGTGCCAGCAGTAAACCGATTGGGGGAGGCACTGAAGCTTTCTTT.

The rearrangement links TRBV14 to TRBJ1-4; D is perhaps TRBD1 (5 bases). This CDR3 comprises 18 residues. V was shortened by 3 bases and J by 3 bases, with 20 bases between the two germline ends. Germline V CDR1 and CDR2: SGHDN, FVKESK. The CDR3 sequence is CASSHGDQGSAANEKLFF. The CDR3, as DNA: TGTGCCAGCAGCCATGGTGATCAGGGCTCCGCGGCTAATGAAAAACTGTTTTTT. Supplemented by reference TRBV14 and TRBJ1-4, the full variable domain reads EAGVTQFPSHSVIEKGQTVTLRCDPISGHDNLYWYRRVMGKEIKFLLHFVKESKQDESGMPNNRFLAERTGGTYSTLKVQPAELEDSGVYFCASSHGDQGSAANEKLFFGSGTQLSVL.

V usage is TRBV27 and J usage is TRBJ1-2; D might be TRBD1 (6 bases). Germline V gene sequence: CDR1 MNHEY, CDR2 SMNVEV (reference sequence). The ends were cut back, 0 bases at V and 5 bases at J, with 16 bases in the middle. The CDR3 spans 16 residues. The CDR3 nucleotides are TGTGCCAGCAGTTTATCCGAGACAGGACTGGGGTATGGCTACACCTTC. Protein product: CASSLSETGLGYGYTF.

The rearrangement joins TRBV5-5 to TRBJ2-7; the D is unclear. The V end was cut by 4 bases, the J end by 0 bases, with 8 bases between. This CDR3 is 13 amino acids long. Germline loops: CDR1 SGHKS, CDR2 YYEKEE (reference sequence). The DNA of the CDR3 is TGTGCCAGCAGCGAAGAGAGCTCCTACGAGCAGTACTTC. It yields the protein CASSEESSYEQYF.

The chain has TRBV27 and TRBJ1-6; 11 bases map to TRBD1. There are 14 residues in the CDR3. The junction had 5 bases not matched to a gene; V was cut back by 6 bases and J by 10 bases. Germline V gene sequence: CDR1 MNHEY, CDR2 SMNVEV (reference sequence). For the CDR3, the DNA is TGTGCCAGCAGCCCGGGACAGGGGGAGTCACCCCTCCACTTT. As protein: CASSPGQGESPLHF.